Below are 29 T cell receptor beta chains sequenced from a single sample in a study of response to subunit inactivated influenza vaccine. TCRdb reprocessed the RT-PCR reads with MiXCR, giving one entry per CDR3 protein. The sample has just over 300,000 distinct CDR3 sequences, about a fifth seen once; the top ten hold roughly 10%. The sequencing here drew on PBMCs from blood, taken about 20 months after vaccination. The source is a man aged 50 to 69 who received an inactivated influenza vaccine.

This clonotype has just a few counts. The rearrangement joins TRBV28 to TRBJ1-2; TRBD1 might be the D (5 bases). The ends were cut back, 7 bases at V and 8 bases at J, with 14 bases in the middle. The CDR3 runs to 12 residues. Germline values: CDR1 MDHEN, CDR2 SYDVKM. CDR3 residues: CASMGQGEGYTF. The CDR3, as DNA: TGTGCCAGCATGGGGCAAGGGGAAGGCTACACCTTC.

This rearrangement joins TRBV28 to TRBJ2-7; 11 nucleotides line up with TRBD2. V lost 6 bases and J lost 2; bases outside the gene matches: 18. Germline CDR1 is MDHEN and CDR2 is SYDVKM. The CDR3 covers 19 residues. The CDR3 sequence: CASSLPSPYLAGGPYEQYF. The CDR3 nucleotides are TGTGCCAGCAGCCTACCATCACCCTACCTAGCGGGAGGTCCCTACGAGCAGTACTTC.

This chain uses TRBV21-1 with TRBJ2-2; the table names TRBD1, a call not compared with the DNA. TRBV21-1 is flagged as a pseudogene. This CDR3 region has 16 residues. The CDR3 spells CASRLTGGSCTGELFF. The CDR3 DNA reads TGTGCCAGCAGACTGACAGGGGGCTCCTGCACCGGGGAGCTGTTTTTT.

The chain recombines TRBV6-2 or TRBV6-3 with TRBJ2-2; 8 bases are a match to TRBD2. The CDR3 is made up of 16 amino acids. Germline values: CDR1 MNHEY, CDR2 SVGEGT. V lost 0 bases, J lost 7 bases, and 7 bases stayed unmatched. The CDR3 bases are TGTGCCAGCAGTTACTCAAAAACGGGACTAGTCGGGGAGCTGTTTTTT. Translated, it gives CASSYSKTGLVGELFF.

The chain uses TRBV5-5 and TRBJ1-3; 8 bases agree with TRBD1. The CDR3 has 15 amino acids. The trim removed 3 bases at V and 3 bases at J, leaving 5 bases unmatched. CDR1 is SGHKS, CDR2 YYEKEE, per germline (reference sequence). The CDR3 DNA follows: TGTGCCAGCAGCTCGACCGGACAGGGTGGAAACACCATATATTTT. The encoded protein is CASSSTGQGGNTIYF.

The chain recombines TRBV15 with TRBJ2-3; 14 bases align to TRBD2. The CDR3 totals 19 residues. Germline CDR1 LNHNV, CDR2 YYDKDF (reference sequence). Trimming took 1 base from V and 5 from J; bases not matched to a gene: 11. CDR3 amino acids: CATSRVGLAGVKVEDTQYF. CDR3 sequence (DNA): TGTGCCACCAGCAGAGTGGGACTAGCGGGGGTCAAGGTAGAAGATACGCAGTATTTT.

The chain combines TRBV5-6 with TRBJ2-4; maybe TRBD1 (6 bases). Trimming cost V 4 bases and J 10 bases, with 18 bases left between them. Germline V gene data show CDR1 as SGHDT and CDR2 as YYEEEE. The CDR3 runs to 14 residues. CDR3 in amino acids: CASSHRGTPGIQYF. In DNA form, the CDR3 reads TGTGCCAGCAGCCACCGAGGGACACCAGGGATTCAGTACTTC. The full variable domain, its missing parts supplied by reference TRBV5-6 and TRBJ2-4, is DAGVTQSPTHLIKTRGQQVTLRCSPKSGHDTVSWYQQALGQGPQFIFQYYEEEERQRGNFPDRFSGHQFPNYSSELNVNALLLGDSALYLCASSHRGTPGIQYFGAGTRLSVL.

The chain's CDR3 is CASTPLAIANTGELFF. DNA for the CDR3: TGCGCCAGCACTCCCCTAGCGATCGCGAACACCGGGGAGCTGTTTTTT. The chain joins TRBV10-2 to TRBJ2-2, with D possibly matching TRBD2 (6 bases). The CDR3 sequence is 16 residues long. Germline V gene sequence: CDR1 WSHSY, CDR2 SAAADI. The V and J ends lost 7 bases and 0 bases respectively, with 15 bases between them.

This clonotype was seen more than once but under ten times. This chain uses TRBV28 with TRBJ1-3; D may be TRBD1 (6 bases). Germline lookup yields CDR1 MDHEN and CDR2 SYDVKM. The length of the CDR3 is 12 residues. Trimming left V 5 bases short and J 6 bases short, with 8 bases between. The CDR3 DNA reads TGTGCCAGCAGTGGGACATCAAACACCATATATTTT. It encodes CASSGTSNTIYF.

This clonotype was recorded a few times. The genes are TRBV12-3 or TRBV12-4 and TRBJ1-2; TRBD1 might be the D (6 bases). V shed 5 bases and J shed 0 bases, with 13 bases lying between them. The CDR3 has 15 residues. The CDR3 DNA follows: TGTGCCAGCAGTGCTTGGGACACTCCTAACTATGGCTACACCTTC. Its protein product is CASSAWDTPNYGYTF.

The table lists this clonotype with a few counts. The chain employs TRBV12-3 or TRBV12-4 and TRBJ1-6; no reliable D call. The CDR3 runs to 20 residues. V gave up 6 bases and J gave up 7 bases, with 31 bases separating them. In nucleotides, the CDR3 is TGTGCCAGCAGCCCGAATTTCGGCCCGACCCGCCCGAGGGTGAATTCACCCCTCCACTTT. Translation gives CASSPNFGPTRPRVNSPLHF.

This clonotype appeared a few times. CDR3 bases: TGTGCCAGCAGCTTAACTCAATCGAGGCAGTTCTTC. This translates into CASSLTQSRQFF. The V gene is TRBV7-9, the J gene TRBJ2-1; no clear D. The V end was cut by 2 bases, the J end by 12 bases, with 11 bases between. CDR3 size: 12 residues. Germline CDR1 is SEHNR and CDR2 is FQNEAQ (reference sequence). Together with reference TRBV7-9 and TRBJ2-1, the CDR3 gives the full variable domain: DTGVSQNPRHKITKRGQNVTFRCDPISEHNRLYWYRQTLGQGPEFLTYFQNEAQLEKSRLLSDRFSAERPKGSFSTLEIQRTEQGDSAMYLCASSLTQSRQFFGPGTRLTVL.

The chain combines TRBV5-1 with TRBJ1-1, with D possibly matching TRBD1 (5 bases). CDR1 is SGHRS and CDR2 is YFSETQ in the germline V gene. The CDR3 has 15 amino acids. Trimming stripped 0 bases from V and 3 bases from J, with 12 bases between. DNA for the CDR3: TGCGCCAGCAGCTTGGCGCAATTAGGGGACACTGAAGCTTTCTTT. Translation: CASSLAQLGDTEAFF.

This clonotype was observed many times. The rearrangement links TRBV4-2 to TRBJ1-2, with D possibly being TRBD1 (5 bases). The CDR3 is made up of 14 amino acids. The germline V and J ends were trimmed by 4 bases and 3 bases, with 12 bases remaining between them. The germline V gene has CDR1 LGHNA and CDR2 YNFKEQ. The CDR3 coding sequence is TGTGCCAGCAGCCCCCAGGGTTTCTACTATGGCTACACCTTC. Residues: CASSPQGFYYGYTF.

V is TRBV10-3 and J is TRBJ2-3, with 9 bases identical to TRBD2. V lost 6 bases, J lost 4 bases, and 14 bases stayed unmatched. This CDR3 contains 17 residues. In germline, CDR1 is ENHRY, CDR2 SYGVKD. The CDR3 coding sequence is TGTGCCATCAGAGGACAGGATGGGCGGGAGGGCGCAGATACGCAGTATTTT. This translates into CAIRGQDGREGADTQYF.

This clonotype was recorded a few times. This chain links TRBV20-1 with TRBJ2-1; the D gene is possibly TRBD2 (7 bases). The CDR3 runs to 13 residues. V lost 3 bases, J lost 12 bases, and 18 bases lay in between. The germline gives CDR1 DFQATT, CDR2 SNEGSKA (reference sequence). CDR3 in amino acids: CSASNGGPLAQFF. The CDR3 coding sequence is TGCAGTGCTAGTAACGGGGGGCCACTTGCGCAGTTCTTC.

This clonotype has a count of ten or more. The gene calls are TRBV28 and TRBJ2-5, with 11 bases matching TRBD1. Germline CDR1 is MDHEN and CDR2 is SYDVKM. This CDR3 is 15 amino acids long. V shed 4 bases and J 7 bases; nucleotides not matched to a gene: 8. CDR3 loop: CASSSDGDRGGTQYF. The CDR3 DNA sequence: TGTGCCAGCAGTTCAGACGGGGACAGGGGGGGGACCCAGTACTTC.

The chain links TRBV20-1 to TRBJ1-5; D possibly corresponds to TRBD1 (6 bases). The ends were cut back, 1 base at V and 7 bases at J, with 17 bases in the middle. Germline V CDR1 and CDR2: DFQATT, SNEGSKA (reference sequence). The CDR3 length is 15 residues. CDR3 sequence (DNA): TGCAGTGCTAGAGTAGGAGGGGGTACGGGGCAGCCCCAGCATTTT. Translated: CSARVGGGTGQPQHF.

The chain recombines TRBV7-3 with TRBJ2-7; 9 nucleotides match TRBD1. Trimming took 2 bases from V and 5 from J; bases not matched to a gene: 4. The CDR3 has 14 amino acids. From germline, CDR1 is SGHTA and CDR2 FQGTGA. As DNA, the CDR3 is TGTGCCAGCAGCTTATTAGGACAGGGGCACGAGCAGTACTTC. Protein: CASSLLGQGHEQYF.

This rearrangement joins TRBV20-1 to TRBJ2-1; 9 nucleotides match TRBD2. CDR1 DFQATT and CDR2 SNEGSKA come from the germline V gene (reference sequence). This CDR3 is built from 16 residues. V shed 5 bases, J shed 4 bases, and the junction held 12 bases outside the gene matches. This chain's CDR3 is CSAFVSGSLRYNEQFF. CDR3 nucleotides: TGCAGTGCTTTCGTTAGCGGGAGCTTGCGGTACAATGAGCAGTTCTTC.

The gene calls are TRBV11-2 and TRBJ2-5; D is uncertain. V was shortened by 0 bases and J by 9 bases, with 8 bases between the two germline ends. CDR1 is SGHAT and CDR2 is FQNNGV in the germline V gene. This CDR3 region has 12 residues. CDR3 sequence: CASSLDRSAQYF. The DNA for the CDR3 is TGTGCCAGCAGCTTAGATCGTTCGGCCCAGTACTTC.

This chain joins TRBV27 and TRBJ2-3, with 10 bases identical to TRBD1. In germline, CDR1 is MNHEY, CDR2 SMNVEV (reference sequence). The CDR3 consists of 17 residues. The V gene end was trimmed by 5 bases and the J gene end by 2 bases; junction bases not matched to a gene: 10. In DNA form, the CDR3 reads TGTGCCAGCAGTCCGTGGACAGGGGGGTATATCACAGATACGCAGTATTTT. It is translated as CASSPWTGGYITDTQYF.

This clonotype was counted at least ten times. The chain employs TRBV4-1 and TRBJ1-4, with 7 bases aligning to TRBD1. Unmatched junction bases numbered 16, after V lost 3 bases and J lost 9 bases. Germline CDR1 reads MGHRA; CDR2 reads YSYEKL. This CDR3 region has 17 residues. For the CDR3, the DNA is TGCGCCAGCAGCCACCTCTTTTTAGGGGGCGGACGGAAAAAACTGTTTTTT. This sequence encodes CASSHLFLGGGRKKLFF.

The rearrangement links TRBV7-9 to TRBJ1-1; D gene unclear. CDR1 and CDR2 from the germline V gene are SEHNR and FQNEAQ (reference sequence). The CDR3 loop spans 14 amino acids. V shed 1 base and J shed 8 bases, with 14 bases lying between them. The CDR3 loop reads CASSLVVRTLEAFF. Here the CDR3 DNA reads TGTGCCAGCAGCTTAGTGGTCCGCACTTTGGAAGCTTTCTTT.

V usage is TRBV28 and J usage is TRBJ2-3; either TRBD1 or TRBD2 may supply D (6 bases each). The germline gives CDR1 MDHEN, CDR2 SYDVKM. Trimming took off 11 bases at V and 3 bases at J, with 27 bases between the two ends. CDR3 size: 17 residues. The CDR3 region is CASNRNNRGLGTDTQYF. DNA for the CDR3: TGTGCCTCTAACCGTAACAACCGGGGGCTGGGAACAGATACGCAGTATTTT.

This clonotype was seen repeatedly, ten times or more. This sequence joins TRBV30 and TRBJ1-2; D uncertain. From germline, CDR1 is GTSNPN and CDR2 SVGIG (reference sequence). CDR3 size: 12 residues. V was shortened by 2 bases and J by 4 bases, with 8 bases between the two germline ends. CDR3: CAWSRPGYGYTF. In DNA, the CDR3 is TGTGCCTGGAGTAGGCCAGGCTATGGCTACACCTTC.

This clonotype was counted a few times. V is TRBV27 and J is TRBJ1-1, with TRBD1 matching over 8 bases. The CDR3 is made up of 14 amino acids. V was clipped by 5 bases and J by 5 bases; unmatched bases: 7. Germline lookup yields CDR1 MNHEY and CDR2 SMNVEV (reference sequence). This CDR3 is CASSPSGGETEAFF. CDR3 coding DNA: TGTGCCAGCAGTCCGTCAGGGGGCGAGACTGAAGCTTTCTTT.

The chain combines TRBV12-3 or TRBV12-4 with TRBJ2-5; D is uncertain. V lost 4 bases and J 5 bases, leaving 17 bases between the germline ends. The CDR3 contains 15 residues. CDR3 residues: CASSSQLKGRETQYF. The CDR3 DNA reads as TGTGCCAGCAGTTCCCAGCTGAAGGGCCGGGAGACCCAGTACTTC.

The count of this clonotype is one. The genes are TRBV4-2 and TRBJ1-1, with D possibly matching TRBD1 (6 bases). The CDR3 has 15 amino acids. Trimming removed 2 bases from V and 1 base from J, with 11 bases in between. CDR1 and CDR2 (germline): LGHNA, YNFKEQ. The CDR3 DNA reads TGTGCCAGCAGCCAATCCGCGACAGGGAACACTGAAGCTTTCTTT. Translation gives CASSQSATGNTEAFF.